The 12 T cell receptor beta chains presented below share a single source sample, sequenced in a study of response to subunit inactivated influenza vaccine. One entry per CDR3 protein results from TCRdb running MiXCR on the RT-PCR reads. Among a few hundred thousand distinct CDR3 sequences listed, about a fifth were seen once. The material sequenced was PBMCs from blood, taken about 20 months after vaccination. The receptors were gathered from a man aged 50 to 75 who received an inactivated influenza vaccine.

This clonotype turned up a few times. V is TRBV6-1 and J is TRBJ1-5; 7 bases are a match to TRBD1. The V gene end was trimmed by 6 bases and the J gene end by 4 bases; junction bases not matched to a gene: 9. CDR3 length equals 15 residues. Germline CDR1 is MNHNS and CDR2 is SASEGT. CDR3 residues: CASRLDRSPNQPQHF. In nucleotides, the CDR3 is TGTGCCAGCAGACTGGACAGGTCCCCAAATCAGCCCCAGCATTTT.

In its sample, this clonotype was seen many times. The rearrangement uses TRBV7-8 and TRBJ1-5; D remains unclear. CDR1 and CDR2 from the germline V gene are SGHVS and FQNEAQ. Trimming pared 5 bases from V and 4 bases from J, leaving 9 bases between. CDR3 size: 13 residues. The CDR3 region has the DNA TGTGCCAGCAGCGGTGGGCCAAATCAGCCCCAGCATTTT. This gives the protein CASSGGPNQPQHF.

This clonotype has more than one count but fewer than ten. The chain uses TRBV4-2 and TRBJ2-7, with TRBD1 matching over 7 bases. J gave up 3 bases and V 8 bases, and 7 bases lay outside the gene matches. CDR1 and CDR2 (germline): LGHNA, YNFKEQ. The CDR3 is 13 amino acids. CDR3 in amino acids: CASGRQGGYEQYF. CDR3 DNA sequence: TGTGCCAGCGGCCGACAGGGTGGCTACGAGCAGTACTTC.

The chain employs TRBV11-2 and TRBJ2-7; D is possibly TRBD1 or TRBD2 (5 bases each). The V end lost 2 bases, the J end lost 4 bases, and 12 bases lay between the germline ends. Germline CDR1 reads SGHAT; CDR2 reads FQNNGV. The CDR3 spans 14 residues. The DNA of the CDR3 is TGTGCCAGCAGCTTAACCCAGGGACGGTACGAGCAGTACTTC. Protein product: CASSLTQGRYEQYF. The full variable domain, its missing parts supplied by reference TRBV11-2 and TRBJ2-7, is EAGVAQSPRYKIIEKRQSVAFWCNPISGHATLYWYQQILGQGPKLLIQFQNNGVVDDSQLPKDRFSAERLKGVDSTLKIQPAKLEDSAVYLCASSLTQGRYEQYFGPGTRLTVT.

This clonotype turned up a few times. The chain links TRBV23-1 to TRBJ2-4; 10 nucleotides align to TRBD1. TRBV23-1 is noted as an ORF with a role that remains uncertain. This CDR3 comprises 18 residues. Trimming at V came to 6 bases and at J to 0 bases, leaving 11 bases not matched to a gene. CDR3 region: CASRGDRGKVLAKNIQYF. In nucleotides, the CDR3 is TGCGCCAGCAGGGGGGACAGGGGAAAGGTACTAGCCAAAAACATTCAGTACTTC.

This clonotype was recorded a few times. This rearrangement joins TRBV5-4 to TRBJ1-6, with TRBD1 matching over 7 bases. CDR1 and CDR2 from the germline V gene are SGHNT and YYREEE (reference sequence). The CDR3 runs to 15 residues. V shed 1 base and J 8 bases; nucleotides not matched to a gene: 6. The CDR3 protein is CASSLFNRGDSPLHF. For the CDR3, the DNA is TGTGCCAGCAGCTTGTTCAACAGGGGTGATTCACCCCTCCACTTT.

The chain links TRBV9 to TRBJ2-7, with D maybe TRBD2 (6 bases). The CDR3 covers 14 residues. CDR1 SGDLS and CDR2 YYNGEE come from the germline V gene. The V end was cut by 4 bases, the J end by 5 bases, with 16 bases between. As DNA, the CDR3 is TGTGCCAGCAGCCCTGACACCGGCGGGGACGAGCAGTACTTC. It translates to CASSPDTGGDEQYF.

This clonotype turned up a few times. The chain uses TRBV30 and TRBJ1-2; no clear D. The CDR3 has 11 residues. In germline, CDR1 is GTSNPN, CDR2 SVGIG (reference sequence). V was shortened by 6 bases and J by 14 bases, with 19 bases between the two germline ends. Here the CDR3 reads CACHRTEYVTF. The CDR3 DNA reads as TGTGCCTGCCATCGGACCGAATACGTAACCTTC.

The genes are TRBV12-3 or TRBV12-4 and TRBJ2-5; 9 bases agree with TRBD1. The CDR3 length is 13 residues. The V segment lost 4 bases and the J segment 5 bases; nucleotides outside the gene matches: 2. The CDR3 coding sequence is TGTGCCAGCAGTTCGACAGGGGGTGAGACCCAGTACTTC. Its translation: CASSSTGGETQYF.

The CDR3 spells CAWTSPDSSPLHF. CDR3 sequence (DNA): TGTGCCTGGACCTCACCGGACAGTTCACCCCTCCACTTT. The chain recombines TRBV30 with TRBJ1-6, with D perhaps TRBD1 (6 bases). The CDR3 extends over 13 amino acids. V lost 4 bases, J lost 9 bases, and 13 bases lay in between. Per germline, CDR1 GTSNPN and CDR2 SVGIG (reference sequence).

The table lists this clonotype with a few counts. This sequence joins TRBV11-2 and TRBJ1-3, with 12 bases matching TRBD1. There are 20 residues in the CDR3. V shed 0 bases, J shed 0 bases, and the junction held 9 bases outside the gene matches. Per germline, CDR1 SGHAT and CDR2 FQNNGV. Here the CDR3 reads CASSLDRGQGAPYSGNTIYF. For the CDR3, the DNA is TGTGCCAGCAGCTTAGACCGGGGACAGGGGGCCCCGTACTCTGGAAACACCATATATTTT.

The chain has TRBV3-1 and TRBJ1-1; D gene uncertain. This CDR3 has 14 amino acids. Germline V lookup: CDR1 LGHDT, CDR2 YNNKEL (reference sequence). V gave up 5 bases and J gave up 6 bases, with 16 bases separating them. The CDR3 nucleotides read TGTGCCAGCAGCTACGGCCCCGGGGTCGCTGAAGCTTTCTTT. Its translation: CASSYGPGVAEAFF. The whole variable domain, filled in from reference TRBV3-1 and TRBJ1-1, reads DTAVSQTPKYLVTQMGNDKSIKCEQNLGHDTMYWYKQDSKKFLKIMFSYNNKELIINETVPNRFSPKSPDKAHLNLHINSLELGDSAVYFCASSYGPGVAEAFFGQGTRLTVV.